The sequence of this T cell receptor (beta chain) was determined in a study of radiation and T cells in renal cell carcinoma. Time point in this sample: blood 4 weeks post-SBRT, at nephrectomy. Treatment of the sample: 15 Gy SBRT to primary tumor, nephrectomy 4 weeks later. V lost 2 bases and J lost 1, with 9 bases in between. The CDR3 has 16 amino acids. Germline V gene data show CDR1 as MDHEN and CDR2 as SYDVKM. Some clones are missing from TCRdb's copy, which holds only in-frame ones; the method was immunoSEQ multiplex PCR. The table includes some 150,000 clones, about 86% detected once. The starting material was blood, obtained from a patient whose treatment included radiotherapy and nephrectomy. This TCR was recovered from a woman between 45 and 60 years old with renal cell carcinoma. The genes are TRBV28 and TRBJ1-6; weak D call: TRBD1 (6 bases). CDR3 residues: CASSLGGASYNSPLHF. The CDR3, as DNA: TGTGCCAGCAGTTTAGGGGGGGCTTCCTATAATTCACCCCTCCACTTT.